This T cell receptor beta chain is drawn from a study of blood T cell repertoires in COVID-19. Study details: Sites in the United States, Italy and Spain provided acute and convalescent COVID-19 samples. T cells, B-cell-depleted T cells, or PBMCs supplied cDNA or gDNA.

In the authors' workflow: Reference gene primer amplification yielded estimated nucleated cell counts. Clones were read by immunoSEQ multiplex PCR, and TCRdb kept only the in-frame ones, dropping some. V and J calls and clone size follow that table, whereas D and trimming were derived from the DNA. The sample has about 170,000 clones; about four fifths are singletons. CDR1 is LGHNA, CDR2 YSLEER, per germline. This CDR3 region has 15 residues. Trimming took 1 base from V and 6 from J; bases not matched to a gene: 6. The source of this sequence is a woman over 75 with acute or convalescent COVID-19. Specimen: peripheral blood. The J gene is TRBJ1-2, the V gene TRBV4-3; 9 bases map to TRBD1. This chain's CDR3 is CASSQAGTGRDGYTF. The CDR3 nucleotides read TGCGCCAGCAGCCAAGCCGGGACAGGGAGGGATGGCTACACCTTC.